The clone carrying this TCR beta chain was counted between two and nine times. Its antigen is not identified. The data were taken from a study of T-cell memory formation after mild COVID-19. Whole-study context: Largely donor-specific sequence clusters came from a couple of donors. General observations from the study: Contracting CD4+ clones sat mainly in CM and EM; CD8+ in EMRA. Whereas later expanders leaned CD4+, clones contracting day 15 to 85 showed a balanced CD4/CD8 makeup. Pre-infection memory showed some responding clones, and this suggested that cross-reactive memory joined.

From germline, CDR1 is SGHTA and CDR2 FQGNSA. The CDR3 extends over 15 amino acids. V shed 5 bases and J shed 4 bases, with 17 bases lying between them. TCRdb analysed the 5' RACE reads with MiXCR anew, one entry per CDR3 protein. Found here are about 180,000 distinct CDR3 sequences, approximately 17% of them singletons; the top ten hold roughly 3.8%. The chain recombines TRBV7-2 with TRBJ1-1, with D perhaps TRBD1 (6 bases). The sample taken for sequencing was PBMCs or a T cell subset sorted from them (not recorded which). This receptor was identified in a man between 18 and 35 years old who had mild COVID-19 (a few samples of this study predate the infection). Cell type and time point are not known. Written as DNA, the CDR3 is TGTGCCAGCAGCCGGTTGGGGGGCTGGGCCACTGAAGCTTTCTTT. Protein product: CASSRLGGWATEAFF.